This T cell receptor beta chain was identified in a study of blood T cell repertoires in COVID-19. Study details: Sources were T cells, B-cell-depleted T cells, or PBMCs; the material itself was cDNA or gDNA.

V trimming: 1 base; J trimming: 7 bases; junction bases outside the gene matches: 10. This CDR3 contains 15 residues. CDR1 is LGHDT, CDR2 YNNKEL, per germline (reference sequence). Per the original data handling: Cell counts per sample came from amplifying reference gene primers. Sequenced by immunoSEQ multiplex PCR; TCRdb stores in-frame clones only, minus some. Clone size and the V and J calls come from that table; the DNA yielded D and trimming. Altogether about 400,000 clones are present, more than 75% being singletons, with the ten largest covering about 2.1%. The chain has TRBV3-1 (or the pseudogene TRBV3-2) and TRBJ2-7, with 7 bases lining up with TRBD2. Sequenced: PBMCs or T cells enriched from blood (not recorded which). This TCR derives from a man aged 35 to 55 in a cohort exposed to, infected with or recovered from COVID-19 (not recorded which). This CDR3 is CASSQAWEGRREQYF. CDR3 DNA: TGTGCCAGCAGCCAAGCTTGGGAGGGCCGTAGGGAGCAGTACTTC.